This TCR beta chain is from a study of OX40 agonist ivuxolimab in advanced cancers. Broader study findings: Some of the nonresponding patients also showed low levels of normalized T-cell clonal expansion.

TCRdb's copy holds only in-frame clones and misses some; the assay was immunoSEQ multiplex PCR. The table includes more than 55,000 clones, about nine tenths detected once. Details on this clone: Its cognate antigen is unknown.

With V trimmed by 4 bases and J by 4 bases, 9 bases remained unmatched. Germline values: CDR1 MNHNS, CDR2 SASEGT. The CDR3 has 16 amino acids. Blood was sampled at baseline, cycle 4 day 1, and cycle 7 day 1. The sequences come from CD4+ or CD8+ T cells sorted from blood, collected in a trial of the OX40 agonist ivuxolimab. This rearrangement joins TRBV6-1 to TRBJ1-1, with TRBD1 matching 10 bases. This TCR derives from an adult with an advanced solid tumor such as melanoma, head and neck, liver or kidney cancer. CDR3 sequence reads: CASSGTGGVSTTEAFF. In DNA form, the CDR3 reads TGTGCCAGCAGTGGGACAGGGGGGGTCTCGACCACTGAAGCTTTCTTT.